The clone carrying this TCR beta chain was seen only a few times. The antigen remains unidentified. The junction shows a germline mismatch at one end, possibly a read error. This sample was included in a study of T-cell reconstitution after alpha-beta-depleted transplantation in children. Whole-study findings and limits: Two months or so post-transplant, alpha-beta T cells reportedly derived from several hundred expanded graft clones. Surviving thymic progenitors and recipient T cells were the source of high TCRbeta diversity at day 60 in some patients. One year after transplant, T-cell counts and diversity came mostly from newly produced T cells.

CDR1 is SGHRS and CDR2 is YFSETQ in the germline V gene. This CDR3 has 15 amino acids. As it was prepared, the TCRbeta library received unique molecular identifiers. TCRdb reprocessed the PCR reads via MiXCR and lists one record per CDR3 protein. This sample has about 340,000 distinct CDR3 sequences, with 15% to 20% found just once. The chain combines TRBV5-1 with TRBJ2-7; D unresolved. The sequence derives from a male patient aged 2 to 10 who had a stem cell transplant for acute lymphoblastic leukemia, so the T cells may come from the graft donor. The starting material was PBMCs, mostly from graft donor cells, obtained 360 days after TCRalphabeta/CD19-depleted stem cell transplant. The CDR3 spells CASTLNTASPYEQYF. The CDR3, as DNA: TGCGCCAGCACCTTGAACACGGCCTCCCCCTACGAGCAGTACTTC.